This TCR beta chain appears in the sequencing data of a study of blood T cell repertoires in COVID-19. Across the whole study: Sites across the United States, Italy and Spain contributed samples from acute and convalescent COVID-19.

The authors' processing: Scientists estimated how many nucleated cells there were by amplifying reference gene primers. Measured with immunoSEQ multiplex PCR; TCRdb has only the in-frame clones, and not every one. That table gives V, J and clone size, and the DNA gave D and trimming. The repertoire holds around 130,000 clones, with around nine tenths as singletons. About this clone itself: The identical CDR3 is also encoded by other nucleotide sequences in the sample.

The CDR3 is 14 amino acids. V shed 2 bases, J shed 4 bases, and the junction held 4 bases outside the gene matches. Germline lookup yields CDR1 MNHNS and CDR2 SASEGT. Sequencing was carried out using peripheral blood. The genes are TRBV6-1 and TRBJ2-7; 8 bases map to TRBD2. The receptor was derived from a man aged 65 to 79 with active COVID-19. The CDR3 DNA reads as TGTGCCAGCAGTGAACGAGCGGGAGCGTACGAGCAGTACTTC. It translates to CASSERAGAYEQYF.